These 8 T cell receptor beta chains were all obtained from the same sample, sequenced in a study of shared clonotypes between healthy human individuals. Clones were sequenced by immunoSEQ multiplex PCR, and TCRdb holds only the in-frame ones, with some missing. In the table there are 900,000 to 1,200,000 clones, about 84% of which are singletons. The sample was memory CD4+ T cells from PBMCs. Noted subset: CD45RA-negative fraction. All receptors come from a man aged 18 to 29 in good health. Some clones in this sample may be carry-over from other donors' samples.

The CDR3 sequence: CASSLLAHYNEQFF. The CDR3 DNA reads as TGTGCCAGCAGTTTATTGGCTCACTACAATGAGCAGTTCTTC. V is TRBV27 and J is TRBJ2-1; D is undetermined. V dropped 1 base and J dropped 3 bases, with 7 bases sitting between them. The CDR3 spans 14 residues. Germline V gene data show CDR1 as MNHEY and CDR2 as SMNVEV (reference sequence).

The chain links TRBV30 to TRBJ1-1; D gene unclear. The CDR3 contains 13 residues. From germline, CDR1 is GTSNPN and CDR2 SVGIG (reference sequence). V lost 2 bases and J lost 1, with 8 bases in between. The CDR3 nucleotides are TGTGCCTGGAGTCGGGTCGCGAACACTGAAGCTTTCTTT. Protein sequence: CAWSRVANTEAFF.

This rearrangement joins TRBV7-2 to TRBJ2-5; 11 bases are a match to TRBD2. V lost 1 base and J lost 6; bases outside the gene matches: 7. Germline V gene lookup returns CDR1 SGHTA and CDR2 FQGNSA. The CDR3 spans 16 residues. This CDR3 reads CASSLDGVAGGKTQYF. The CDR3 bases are TGTGCCAGCAGCTTAGATGGGGTAGCGGGAGGGAAGACCCAGTACTTC.

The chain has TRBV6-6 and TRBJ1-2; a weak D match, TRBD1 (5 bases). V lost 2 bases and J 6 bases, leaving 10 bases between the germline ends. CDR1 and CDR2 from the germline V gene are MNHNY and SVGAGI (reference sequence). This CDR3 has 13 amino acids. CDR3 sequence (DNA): TGTGCCAGCAGTTACGGCAGGGAGAATGGCTACACCTTC. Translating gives CASSYGRENGYTF.

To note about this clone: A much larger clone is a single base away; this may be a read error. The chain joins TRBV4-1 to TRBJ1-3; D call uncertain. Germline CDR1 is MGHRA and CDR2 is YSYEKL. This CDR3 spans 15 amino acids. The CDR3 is CASSLQEVSGNTIHF. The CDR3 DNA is TGCGCCAGCAGCCTCCAGGAGGTCTCTGGAAACACCATACATTTT.

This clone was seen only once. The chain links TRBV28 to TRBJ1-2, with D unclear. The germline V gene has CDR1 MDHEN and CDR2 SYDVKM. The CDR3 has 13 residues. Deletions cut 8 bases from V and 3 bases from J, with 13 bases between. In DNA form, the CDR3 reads TGTGCCAGCGTGGAGGGCTCGTACTATGGCTACACCTTC. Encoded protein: CASVEGSYYGYTF.

The CDR3: CASRKEGIPEAFF. Here the CDR3 DNA reads TGTGCCAGTAGGAAGGAAGGCATTCCGGAAGCTTTCTTT. This sequence joins TRBV19 and TRBJ1-1; D call uncertain. From germline, CDR1 is LNHDA and CDR2 SQIVND (reference sequence). V was shortened by 6 bases and J by 8 bases, with 16 bases between the two germline ends. The CDR3 has 13 amino acids.

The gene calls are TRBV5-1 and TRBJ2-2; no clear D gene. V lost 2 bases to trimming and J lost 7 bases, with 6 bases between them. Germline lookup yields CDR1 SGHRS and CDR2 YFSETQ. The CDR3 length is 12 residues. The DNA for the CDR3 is TGCGCCAGCAGCTTAGAAGTCGGGGAGCTGTTTTTT. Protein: CASSLEVGELFF.